The 25 T cell receptor beta chains listed next were all sequenced from one sample in a study of T-cell reconstitution after alpha-beta-depleted transplantation in children. A library of TCRbeta sequences, prepared with unique molecular identifiers, was generated. TCRdb redid the calling of the PCR reads with MiXCR, one entry per CDR3 protein. The sample includes about a million distinct CDR3 sequences, roughly 31% seen only once; the top ten take over 25%. The starting material was PBMCs, mostly from graft donor cells, obtained 360 days after TCRalphabeta/CD19-depleted stem cell transplant. Receptors originate from a boy under three years old who had a stem cell transplant for SCID, so the T cells may come from the graft donor.

This sequence joins TRBV5-1 and TRBJ1-1, with D maybe TRBD1 (5 bases). The length of the CDR3 is 15 residues. Germline V gene lookup returns CDR1 SGHRS and CDR2 YFSETQ. Deletions cut 4 bases from V and 4 bases from J, with 17 bases between. The CDR3: CASSPSLDQGTEAFF. CDR3 in DNA: TGCGCCAGCAGCCCCAGCCTTGATCAGGGCACTGAAGCTTTCTTT.

There are many counts of this clonotype. This chain uses TRBV27 with TRBJ2-1; the D is unclear. Germline values: CDR1 MNHEY, CDR2 SMNVEV (reference sequence). The CDR3 loop spans 13 amino acids. V gave up 2 bases and J gave up 2 bases, with 4 bases separating them. The CDR3 region has the DNA TGTGCCAGCAGTTTAGCCACCTACAATGAGCAGTTCTTC. Amino acid sequence: CASSLATYNEQFF.

This clonotype occurred a few times. The V call is TRBV29-1, the J call TRBJ2-1, with D perhaps TRBD1 (6 bases). Germline-derived CDR1 and CDR2 are SQVTM and ANQGSEA. V was shortened by 3 bases and J by 4 bases, with 10 bases between the two germline ends. CDR3 length: 13 residues. The CDR3 protein is CSVEGAAYNEQFF. In DNA, the CDR3 is TGCAGCGTTGAGGGGGCAGCTTACAATGAGCAGTTCTTC.

The chain links TRBV5-1 to TRBJ2-7; tentatively, D is TRBD1 (6 bases). Germline V CDR1 and CDR2: SGHRS, YFSETQ. The CDR3 is made up of 15 amino acids. The ends were cut back, 3 bases at V and 3 bases at J, with 16 bases in the middle. The CDR3 DNA reads as TGCGCCAGCAGCTCAGGGGTTGATTGGATCTACGAGCAGTACTTC. Translation gives CASSSGVDWIYEQYF.

This sequence joins TRBV10-3 and TRBJ2-7, with a possible D match to TRBD2 (6 bases). The length of the CDR3 is 14 residues. In germline, CDR1 is ENHRY, CDR2 SYGVKD. V lost 5 bases and J lost 0, with 11 bases in between. The CDR3 DNA reads TGTGCCATCAGTCAGGAGGGCTTCTCCTACGAGCAGTACTTC. Protein sequence: CAISQEGFSYEQYF.

This clonotype was detected ten times or more. V is TRBV20-1 and J is TRBJ2-3; TRBD2 agrees at 7 bases. V trimming: 3 bases; J trimming: 1 base; junction bases outside the gene matches: 4. The CDR3 runs 14 residues. Germline CDR1 reads DFQATT; CDR2 reads SNEGSKA (reference sequence). This CDR3 is CSASRLAGTDTQYF. In DNA, the CDR3 is TGCAGTGCTAGTAGGCTAGCGGGCACAGATACGCAGTATTTT.

In this sample, this clonotype turned up a few times. The chain couples TRBV12-3 or TRBV12-4 to TRBJ2-5; possibly TRBD1 or TRBD2 for D (5 bases each). The ends were cut back, 7 bases at V and 5 bases at J, with 20 bases in the middle. This CDR3 contains 15 residues. The CDR3 DNA reads as TGTGCCAGCACCTCTCGGGGCAGGGACGGGGAGACCCAGTACTTC. As protein: CASTSRGRDGETQYF.

The chain uses TRBV28 and TRBJ2-7; 8 bases are a match to TRBD1. Trimming took 2 bases from V and 2 from J; bases not matched to a gene: 5. The germline V gene encodes CDR1 MDHEN and CDR2 SYDVKM. The CDR3 totals 15 residues. CDR3 sequence reads: CASSLQGALTYEQYF. The CDR3 DNA sequence: TGTGCCAGCAGTTTACAGGGGGCCCTCACCTACGAGCAGTACTTC.

The V gene is TRBV5-7, the J gene TRBJ2-3, with 9 bases lining up with TRBD1. TRBV5-7 is flagged as an ORF with uncertain function. Trimming cost V 9 bases and J 2 bases; bases outside gene matches: 16. The CDR3 runs to 17 residues. The CDR3 sequence: CAIGPVQGAVYTDTQYF. The CDR3 DNA is TGTGCCATCGGCCCTGTACAGGGGGCAGTCTACACAGATACGCAGTATTTT.

The chain employs TRBV6-1 and TRBJ1-1; 7 bases agree with TRBD1. This CDR3 is 14 amino acids long. CDR1 is MNHNS and CDR2 is SASEGT in the germline V gene. With 6 bases clipped from V and 4 bases from J, the junction kept 8 bases outside the gene matches. CDR3 region: CASRPLPGGTEAFF. The CDR3 coding sequence is TGTGCCAGCAGGCCCCTTCCAGGGGGCACTGAAGCTTTCTTT.

V gene TRBV4-2 combines with J gene TRBJ2-2, with a possible D match to TRBD1 (6 bases). The CDR3 is 15 residues long. CDR1 is LGHNA and CDR2 is YNFKEQ in the germline V gene. V gave up 2 bases and J gave up 4 bases, with 11 bases separating them. As DNA, the CDR3 is TGTGCCAGCAGCCAACCGTCGGACAGCACCGGGGAGCTGTTTTTT. This encodes CASSQPSDSTGELFF.

The sample holds a few counts of this clonotype. The chain links TRBV12-3 or TRBV12-4 to TRBJ1-2; TRBD1 aligns across 8 bases. V lost 6 bases and J lost 6; bases outside the gene matches: 12. This CDR3 is 15 amino acids long. The CDR3 loop reads CASRHDGAGGDGYTF. The CDR3 DNA is TGTGCCAGCAGGCATGATGGGGCAGGGGGCGATGGCTACACCTTC.

The J gene is TRBJ1-5, the V gene TRBV4-1; the D gene is possibly TRBD1 (6 bases). The CDR3 runs 14 residues. CDR1 MGHRA and CDR2 YSYEKL come from the germline V gene. The germline V and J ends were trimmed by 11 bases and 3 bases, with 17 bases remaining between them. In DNA form, the CDR3 reads TGCGCCTCGGGGCAGGGGCTCCTCAATCAGCCCCAGCATTTT. Its translation: CASGQGLLNQPQHF.

The chain combines TRBV7-3 with TRBJ2-3; D unresolved. Germline V CDR1 and CDR2: SGHTA, FQGTGA. Trimming removed 4 bases at V and 6 bases at J, with 11 bases between. The CDR3 spans 13 residues. CDR3 nucleotide sequence: TGTGCCAGCAGCTCCCCCCCTCGGGATACGCAGTATTTT. Amino acids: CASSSPPRDTQYF.

This clonotype turned up a few times. This chain joins TRBV12-3 or TRBV12-4 and TRBJ2-7, with TRBD2 matching over 7 bases. The CDR3 consists of 15 residues. V lost 3 bases, J lost 4 bases, and 9 bases stayed unmatched. DNA for the CDR3: TGTGCCAGCAGTTTTGGTGGGGGGGACGATTACGAGCAGTACTTC. It codes for CASSFGGGDDYEQYF.

The chain is built from TRBV5-6 and TRBJ2-5; 10 bases match TRBD2. The CDR3 consists of 16 residues. V gave up 0 bases and J gave up 4 bases; unmatched junction bases: 6. Germline V gene sequence: CDR1 SGHDT, CDR2 YYEEEE. CDR3 bases: TGTGCCAGCAGCTTGGGGCCTAGCGGGGGAGGAGAGACCCAGTACTTC. As protein: CASSLGPSGGGETQYF.

The chain recombines TRBV6-1 with TRBJ1-5; D is undetermined. This CDR3 has 15 residues. With 0 bases removed from V and 2 bases from J, the gap between germline ends came to 8 bases. The germline V gene encodes CDR1 MNHNS and CDR2 SASEGT. The CDR3 DNA reads TGTGCCAGCAGTGAAGCGAGCCAGGGCAATCAGCCCCAGCATTTT. Protein sequence: CASSEASQGNQPQHF.

This rearrangement joins TRBV11-2 to TRBJ2-2; 9 bases are shared with TRBD1. With 10 bases clipped from V and 1 base from J, the junction kept 4 bases outside the gene matches. Germline assignment: CDR1 SGHAT and CDR2 FQNNGV. The CDR3 covers 14 residues. For the CDR3, the DNA is TGTGCCATCCCGGACAGGGGGAACACCGGGGAGCTGTTTTTT. Translation gives CAIPDRGNTGELFF.

The J gene is TRBJ2-7, the V gene TRBV18, with D hard to call. The CDR3 has 14 amino acids. Trimming took off 1 base at V and 6 bases at J, with 13 bases between the two ends. Germline CDR1 KGHSH, CDR2 LQKENI. CDR3 bases: TGTGCCAGCTCACCACAGGCCCGGGCCCTCGAGCAGTACTTC. It is translated as CASSPQARALEQYF.

V and J are TRBV12-3 or TRBV12-4 and TRBJ1-5; TRBD1 matches 7 bases. V was pared by 3 bases and J by 3 bases, with 2 bases of the junction left unmatched. The CDR3 consists of 14 residues. The DNA of the CDR3 is TGTGCCAGCAGTTTTGACAGGGTCAATCAGCCCCAGCATTTT. It yields the protein CASSFDRVNQPQHF.

This clonotype has only a few counts. The V gene is TRBV7-2, the J gene TRBJ2-1; TRBD2 agrees at 11 bases. Germline V lookup: CDR1 SGHTA, CDR2 FQGNSA. The CDR3 has 16 amino acids. The junction had 12 bases not matched to a gene; V was cut back by 6 bases and J by 8 bases. In DNA, the CDR3 is TGTGCCAGCAGTCATTGGGTAGCGGGGGGGCCAGATGAGCAGTTCTTC. Residues: CASSHWVAGGPDEQFF.

This rearrangement joins TRBV29-1 to TRBJ1-3, with D unresolved. Germline V CDR1 and CDR2: SQVTM, ANQGSEA. V lost 1 base, J lost 0 bases, and 13 bases lay in between. The CDR3 is 16 amino acids. CDR3 bases: TGCAGCGTTGAAGTAACTGGTCTTTCCTCTGGAAACACCATATATTTT. Protein product: CSVEVTGLSSGNTIYF. The full variable domain, with the rest looked up from reference TRBV29-1 and TRBJ1-3, is SAVISQKPSRDICQRGTSLTIQCQVDSQVTMMFWYRQQPGQSLTLIATANQGSEATYESGFVIDKFPISRPNLTFSTLTVSNMSPEDSSIYLCSVEVTGLSSGNTIYFGEGSWLTVV.

V usage is TRBV2 and J usage is TRBJ2-7; 10 bases are shared with TRBD2. Looked up from germline, CDR1 is SNHLY and CDR2 is FYNNEI. CDR3 length equals 16 residues. V dropped 4 bases and J dropped 0; count of bases not matched to a gene: 6. The CDR3, as DNA: TGTGCCAGCAGTGGGGACGGGACTAGCGTCTCCTACGAGCAGTACTTC. Translating it yields CASSGDGTSVSYEQYF.

The chain couples TRBV20-1 to TRBJ2-7; no firm D call. CDR1 is DFQATT and CDR2 is SNEGSKA in the germline V gene (reference sequence). The CDR3 contains 12 residues. Trimming left V 5 bases short and J 1 base short, with 9 bases between. CDR3 DNA sequence: TGCAGTGCTCTACCCCCATCCTACGAGCAGTACTTC. This encodes CSALPPSYEQYF.

The J gene is TRBJ2-1, the V gene TRBV12-3 or TRBV12-4; D possibly matches TRBD1 or TRBD2 (5 bases each). This CDR3 has 15 amino acids. Between the trimmed V and J ends, which lost 6 bases and 5 bases, there was a span of 17 bases. The DNA for the CDR3 is TGTGCCAGCAGCTCAGGGTGGGGGATACACAATGAGCAGTTCTTC. This gives the protein CASSSGWGIHNEQFF.